One sample yielded the 23 T cell receptor beta chains listed below, sequenced in a study of PD-1 blockade in classical Hodgkin lymphoma. Profiled with immunoSEQ multiplex PCR; TCRdb holds only in-frame clones, not every one. The table records 25,000 to 35,000 clones, around 85% of them present only once. Time point of the sample: cycle 4 day 1 (C4D1), after about 6 weeks of nivolumab. Every patient experienced relapse after autologous stem cell transplantation, and brentuximab vedotin exposure varied. Purification of CD4+ T cells from thawed PBMCs was achieved by magnetic negative selection. The starting material was CD4+ T cells from blood, obtained before the fourth cycle of nivolumab. These receptors originate from a human donor with classical Hodgkin lymphoma.

The genes are TRBV2 and TRBJ1-4; 9 bases match TRBD1. CDR1 and CDR2 (germline): SNHLY, FYNNEI. The trim removed 3 bases at V and 8 bases at J, leaving 7 bases unmatched. The CDR3 loop spans 15 amino acids. The CDR3 spells CASSDFTGGREKLFF. The CDR3 DNA follows: TGTGCCAGCAGTGACTTTACAGGGGGCCGGGAAAAACTGTTTTTT.

The chain links TRBV7-8 to TRBJ1-2; D unresolved. The germline gives CDR1 SGHVS, CDR2 FQNEAQ. The V end was cut by 1 base, the J end by 2 bases, with 5 bases between. This CDR3 has 13 amino acids. Here the CDR3 reads CASSLGQNYGYTF. The DNA for the CDR3 is TGTGCCAGCAGCTTAGGCCAGAACTATGGCTACACCTTC.

This clone was counted a few times. The V call is TRBV5-5, the J call TRBJ1-1, with a possible D match to TRBD1 (6 bases). Germline values: CDR1 SGHKS, CDR2 YYEKEE (reference sequence). V lost 5 bases and J lost 5, with 10 bases in between. The CDR3 is made up of 12 amino acids. This CDR3 reads CASSRGTTEAFF. CDR3 sequence (DNA): TGTGCCAGCAGTAGGGGGACTACTGAAGCTTTCTTT.

The gene calls are TRBV18 and TRBJ1-4; no clear D. Trimming removed 5 bases at V and 6 bases at J, with 7 bases between. The CDR3 totals 12 residues. CDR1 KGHSH and CDR2 LQKENI come from the germline V gene. The CDR3 spells CASSSGYEKLFF. CDR3 nucleotide sequence: TGTGCCAGCTCATCGGGTTATGAAAAACTGTTTTTT.

This chain connects TRBV7-3 to TRBJ1-1, with 12 positions matching TRBD1. V lost 6 bases to trimming and J lost 3 bases; unmatched junction nucleotides: 8. Germline-derived CDR1 and CDR2 are SGHTA and FQGTGA. This CDR3 has 16 amino acids. The CDR3 spells CASSRTGTGGHTEAFF. CDR3 coding DNA: TGTGCCAGCAGTCGTACCGGGACAGGGGGCCACACTGAAGCTTTCTTT.

The chain employs TRBV7-2 and TRBJ2-3, with D tentatively TRBD2 (5 bases). Germline CDR1 is SGHTA and CDR2 is FQGNSA. This CDR3 is built from 14 residues. Trimming left V 5 bases short and J 0 bases short, with 9 bases between. This CDR3 is CASSPGLSTDTQYF. The CDR3 nucleotides are TGTGCCAGCAGCCCCGGACTTAGCACAGATACGCAGTATTTT.

A few counts support this clone. V gene TRBV7-2 combines with J gene TRBJ2-1; D might be TRBD2 (6 bases). The germline V gene has CDR1 SGHTA and CDR2 FQGNSA. V lost 5 bases to trimming and J lost 3 bases, with 14 bases between them. This CDR3 has 15 amino acids. CDR3 protein: CASSKISGDYNEQFF. CDR3 coding DNA: TGTGCCAGCAGCAAAATTTCGGGGGACTACAATGAGCAGTTCTTC.

The rearrangement links TRBV7-3 to TRBJ1-2; no clear D gene. V lost 1 base and J 6 bases, leaving 9 bases between the germline ends. Germline-derived CDR1 and CDR2 are SGHTA and FQGTGA. The CDR3 covers 13 residues. The CDR3 protein is CASSLMEGHGYTF. CDR3 coding DNA: TGTGCCAGCAGCTTAATGGAGGGCCATGGCTACACCTTC. Full variable domain (missing parts from reference TRBV7-3 and TRBJ1-2): GAGVSQTPSNKVTEKGKYVELRCDPISGHTALYWYRQSLGQGPEFLIYFQGTGAADDSGLPNDRFFAVRPEGSVSTLKIQRTERGDSAVYLCASSLMEGHGYTFGSGTRLTVV.

This clone was seen a few times. J is TRBJ1-2 and V is TRBV7-9, with 9 bases matching TRBD1. Per the germline V gene, CDR1 is SEHNR and CDR2 is FQNEAQ (reference sequence). The CDR3 totals 15 residues. J lost 6 bases, V lost 2 bases, and 7 bases had no gene match. Here the CDR3 DNA reads TGTGCCAGCAGCTTAATGGGACAGGGTAATCATGGCTACACCTTC. This sequence encodes CASSLMGQGNHGYTF.

This clone was counted only a few times. The V call is TRBV7-9, the J call TRBJ2-7, with TRBD1 as a possible D gene (5 bases). CDR3 size: 15 residues. Looked up from germline, CDR1 is SEHNR and CDR2 is FQNEAQ (reference sequence). Deletions cut 2 bases from V and 6 bases from J, with 17 bases between. CDR3 sequence (DNA): TGTGCCAGCAGCTTAAGCTCGGGCAGGGCCTCCGAGCAGTACTTC. Amino acid sequence: CASSLSSGRASEQYF.

This clone appeared a few times. The chain carries TRBV2 and TRBJ1-2, with D unresolved. V lost 2 bases, J lost 4 bases, and 11 bases lay in between. The germline gives CDR1 SNHLY, CDR2 FYNNEI. There are 14 residues in the CDR3. The CDR3: CASSEYGGFYGYTF. CDR3 nucleotides: TGTGCCAGCAGTGAATACGGCGGATTCTATGGCTACACCTTC.

This clone has just a few counts. The chain employs TRBV7-2 and TRBJ1-4; D might be TRBD1 (5 bases). The ends were cut back, 5 bases at V and 7 bases at J, with 17 bases in the middle. This CDR3 spans 15 amino acids. Germline CDR1 is SGHTA and CDR2 is FQGNSA. CDR3 protein: CASSQGAGLREKLFF. The CDR3 nucleotides are TGTGCCAGCAGCCAAGGAGCAGGGCTCCGTGAAAAACTGTTTTTT.

This chain links TRBV27 with TRBJ2-2; a weak D match, TRBD1 (6 bases). This CDR3 has 15 residues. Germline CDR1 MNHEY, CDR2 SMNVEV (reference sequence). V was cut by 4 bases and J by 5 bases, with 14 bases left in between. CDR3 sequence (DNA): TGTGCCAGCAGTTCCAGGACAGAAATGACCGGGGAGCTGTTTTTT. Protein product: CASSSRTEMTGELFF.

Regarding this clone: A junction boundary mismatches the germline segment, possibly from a read error. V gene TRBV6-9 combines with J gene TRBJ1-4; 10 nucleotides agree with TRBD1. The CDR3 is 20 amino acids. Germline V CDR1 and CDR2: MNHGY, SVAAGI. The CDR3, as DNA: TGTGCCAGCAGTTATTTGTCCTGCAAGGGACAGGGGTGGCTAATCGGAAAAACTGTTTTT. It codes for CASSYLSCKGQGWLIGKTVF.

The V gene is TRBV6-5, the J gene TRBJ2-1; possibly TRBD2 for D (6 bases). V shed 1 base and J shed 8 bases, with 9 bases lying between them. The CDR3 contains 13 residues. From germline, CDR1 is MNHEY and CDR2 SVGAGI. CDR3 in amino acids: CASSYLGLYEQFF. The CDR3 DNA reads as TGTGCCAGCAGTTACTTGGGACTCTATGAGCAGTTCTTC.

The gene calls are TRBV7-2 and TRBJ2-1; maybe TRBD2 (7 bases). Per the germline V gene, CDR1 is SGHTA and CDR2 is FQGNSA. Trimming took 3 bases from V and 7 from J, leaving 25 bases between them. The CDR3 is made up of 18 amino acids. CDR3 residues: CASSLQPSGGSTGNEQFF. In nucleotides, the CDR3 is TGTGCCAGCAGCTTGCAACCTTCGGGGGGCTCTACGGGAAATGAGCAGTTCTTC.

This clone was counted a few times. The chain uses TRBV6-1 and TRBJ2-7, with D unclear. This CDR3 is built from 11 residues. Germline values: CDR1 MNHNS, CDR2 SASEGT. Trimming removed 8 bases from V and 3 bases from J, with 8 bases in between. In DNA, the CDR3 is TGTGCCAGCTCCCCACACTACGAGCAGTACTTC. The encoded protein is CASSPHYEQYF.

The rearrangement links TRBV5-1 to TRBJ1-1; weak D call: TRBD1 (5 bases). The germline gives CDR1 SGHRS, CDR2 YFSETQ. Trimming left V 0 bases short and J 5 bases short, with 11 bases between. The CDR3 has 14 residues. The CDR3 nucleotides are TGCGCCAGCAGCTTGGCCATGGGGGGTACTGAAGCTTTCTTT. Its translation: CASSLAMGGTEAFF.

This rearrangement joins TRBV7-2 to TRBJ1-5; D gene unclear. Germline-derived CDR1 and CDR2 are SGHTA and FQGNSA. The CDR3 loop spans 15 amino acids. V gave up 4 bases and J gave up 2 bases, with 12 bases separating them. The CDR3 is CASSSLGWGNQPQHF. In DNA form, the CDR3 reads TGTGCCAGCAGCTCCCTGGGGTGGGGCAATCAGCCCCAGCATTTT.

CDR3 sequence reads: CASSPRQLNSNQPQHF. The CDR3 nucleotides are TGTGCCAGCAGTCCTCGACAGCTTAATAGCAATCAGCCCCAGCATTTT. The genes are TRBV28 and TRBJ1-5, with D maybe TRBD1 (5 bases). The CDR3 has 16 residues. The V end was cut by 5 bases, the J end by 0 bases, with 14 bases between. Germline V lookup: CDR1 MDHEN, CDR2 SYDVKM.

The chain recombines TRBV11-2 with TRBJ2-5; D uncertain. The germline V and J ends were trimmed by 6 bases and 10 bases, with 12 bases remaining between them. The CDR3 extends over 11 amino acids. Germline values: CDR1 SGHAT, CDR2 FQNNGV. The CDR3: CASRGRSGQYF. Written as DNA, the CDR3 is TGTGCCAGCAGGGGTAGGTCGGGCCAGTACTTC.

This clone was recorded a few times. The genes are TRBV27 and TRBJ2-5; weak D call: TRBD1 (6 bases). This CDR3 region has 15 residues. The V gene's germline CDR1 is MNHEY and CDR2 SMNVEV (reference sequence). The ends were cut back, 2 bases at V and 4 bases at J, with 14 bases in the middle. The chain's CDR3 is CASSLHQGLGETQYF. Here the CDR3 DNA reads TGTGCCAGCAGTTTACATCAGGGGCTTGGAGAGACCCAGTACTTC.

This chain uses TRBV7-9 with TRBJ2-7; D gene unclear. CDR3 length: 13 amino acids. Germline lookup yields CDR1 SEHNR and CDR2 FQNEAQ (reference sequence). V lost 0 bases and J 2 bases, leaving 5 bases between the germline ends. The CDR3 sequence is CASSLAAPYEQYF. CDR3 nucleotide sequence: TGTGCCAGCAGCTTAGCAGCTCCCTACGAGCAGTACTTC.